These 15 T cell receptor beta chains share one sample of origin, sequenced in a study of shared clonotypes between healthy human individuals. Terminally differentiated effector memory CD45RA+ cells were left out of the naive CD8 fraction, which was CD45RO-negative and positively selected for CCR7. The repertoire was sequenced with immunoSEQ multiplex PCR; TCRdb's copy has only in-frame clones and lacks some. Altogether just over 2,000,000 clones are present, approximately 94% being singletons, with the ten largest covering more than 0.95%. The sample taken for sequencing was naive CD8+ T cells sorted from blood. Every receptor here comes from a man between 18 and 29 years old in good health.

The chain joins TRBV27 to TRBJ2-7; D unclear. From germline, CDR1 is MNHEY and CDR2 SMNVEV (reference sequence). V lost 5 bases, J lost 6 bases, and 8 bases lay in between. The CDR3 loop spans 11 amino acids. CDR3 in amino acids: CASSRGPEQYF. The CDR3, as DNA: TGTGCCAGCAGTAGAGGCCCCGAGCAGTACTTC.

V gene TRBV5-1 combines with J gene TRBJ2-7, with D tentatively TRBD2 (7 bases). V was trimmed by 2 bases and J by 3 bases, leaving 15 bases between them. From germline, CDR1 is SGHRS and CDR2 YFSETQ. The CDR3 totals 15 residues. As DNA, the CDR3 is TGCGCCAGCAGCTTTTTGGGCGGGGGCATCTACGAGCAGTACTTC. This codes for CASSFLGGGIYEQYF.

This clone was counted a few times. The sample holds other DNA sequences that translate to the same CDR3. The rearrangement joins TRBV9 to TRBJ1-1; D remains ambiguous. CDR1 and CDR2 from the germline V gene are SGDLS and YYNGEE. The CDR3 contains 13 residues. Trimming removed 0 bases from V and 1 base from J, with 4 bases in between. The CDR3 DNA is TGTGCCAGCAGCGTAGGCCCGAACACTGAAGCTTTCTTT. It is translated as CASSVGPNTEAFF.

In regard to this clone: Because the CDR3's place on the DNA is in doubt, the DNA is left out and the CDR3 is given as listed by TCRdb. The chain recombines TRBV7-6 with TRBJ2-1; TRBD1 is the table's D call, not checked against the DNA. Germline V gene sequence: CDR1 SGHVS, CDR2 FNYEAQ. The CDR3 is 15 amino acids long, termini counted. This CDR3 reads CASSFGPGSHNEQFF.

V is TRBV5-1 and J is TRBJ2-1; perhaps TRBD1 as D (6 bases). CDR3 length: 16 amino acids. Trimming removed 5 bases at V and 4 bases at J, with 19 bases between. Germline loops: CDR1 SGHRS, CDR2 YFSETQ. CDR3 in amino acids: CASREPGTYPYNEQFF. The CDR3 nucleotides read TGCGCCAGCAGAGAGCCTGGGACATACCCATACAATGAGCAGTTCTTC.

The chain couples TRBV2 to TRBJ2-5, with D unclear. The CDR3 has 12 amino acids. Germline V lookup: CDR1 SNHLY, CDR2 FYNNEI. V lost 4 bases and J 2 bases, leaving 5 bases between the germline ends. CDR3 residues: CASSGMQETQYF. For the CDR3, the DNA is TGTGCCAGCAGTGGGATGCAAGAGACCCAGTACTTC. Drawing the rest from reference TRBV2 and TRBJ2-5, the complete variable domain is EPEVTQTPSHQVTQMGQEVILRCVPISNHLYFYWYRQILGQKVEFLVSFYNNEISEKSEIFDDQFSVERPDGSNFTLKIRSTKLEDSAMYFCASSGMQETQYFGPGTRLLVL.

The CDR3 sequence is CASSPLMGTDTQYF. The CDR3 nucleotides are TGTGCCAGCAGCCCCCTTATGGGCACAGATACGCAGTATTTT. The rearrangement links TRBV5-6 to TRBJ2-3; D remains unclear. V dropped 4 bases and J dropped 1 base, with 10 bases sitting between them. CDR1 is SGHDT, CDR2 YYEEEE, per germline. The CDR3 has 14 residues.

A note on this clone: Other DNA sequences in the same sample also yield this CDR3. V usage is TRBV6-1 and J usage is TRBJ2-7; D uncertain. CDR3 length equals 13 residues. Germline assignment: CDR1 MNHNS and CDR2 SASEGT. Trimming took 2 bases from V and 2 from J, leaving 7 bases between them. The CDR3 protein is CASSERSPYEQYF. In DNA form, the CDR3 reads TGTGCCAGCAGTGAAAGGTCGCCCTACGAGCAGTACTTC.

The V and J genes are TRBV27 and TRBJ2-1, with 12 positions matching TRBD2. Germline CDR1 reads MNHEY; CDR2 reads SMNVEV (reference sequence). Losses at the gene ends were 5 bases for V and 3 bases for J; bases not matched to a gene: 5. The CDR3 runs 16 residues. The DNA for the CDR3 is TGTGCCAGCAGTCCGACGACTAGCGGGAGCTACAATGAGCAGTTCTTC. Protein product: CASSPTTSGSYNEQFF.

The chain's CDR3 is CASSLEPAITYEQYF. DNA for the CDR3: TGCGCCAGCAGCTTGGAACCAGCGATCACCTACGAGCAGTACTTC. V is TRBV5-1 and J is TRBJ2-7, with D hard to call. Germline V gene sequence: CDR1 SGHRS, CDR2 YFSETQ. V was pared by 0 bases and J by 2 bases, with 12 bases between. The CDR3 has 15 amino acids.

Points on this clone: The sample contains more than one DNA sequence encoding this CDR3. The rearrangement joins TRBV9 to TRBJ1-1, with D possibly being TRBD1 (6 bases). Trimming took off 2 bases at V and 0 bases at J, with 8 bases between the two ends. CDR1 SGDLS and CDR2 YYNGEE come from the germline V gene. The CDR3 is 14 residues long. CDR3 sequence (DNA): TGTGCCAGCAGCGTCGAGGGGGTGAACACTGAAGCTTTCTTT. Protein product: CASSVEGVNTEAFF. Using reference TRBV9 and TRBJ1-1 for the parts outside the CDR3, the full variable domain is DSGVTQTPKHLITATGQRVTLRCSPRSGDLSVYWYQQSLDQGLQFLIQYYNGEERAKGNILERFSAQQFPDLHSELNLSSLELGDSALYFCASSVEGVNTEAFFGQGTRLTVV.

The CDR3 region has the DNA TGTGCCAGCAGCAAAGAAGGAGATACGCAGTATTTT. This codes for CASSKEGDTQYF. The V gene is TRBV21-1, the J gene TRBJ2-3. TRBV21-1 is a documented pseudogene. The CDR3 length is 12 residues.

This clone was seen just once. V usage is TRBV7-8 and J usage is TRBJ2-7; unclear D gene. The V end lost 6 bases, the J end lost 1 base, and 13 bases lay between the germline ends. CDR3 length equals 14 residues. Per the germline V gene, CDR1 is SGHVS and CDR2 is FQNEAQ. The CDR3 DNA reads TGTGCCAGCAGAGACCGGACGGAGTCCTACGAGCAGTACTTC. This gives the protein CASRDRTESYEQYF.

This chain connects TRBV28 to TRBJ1-3; D is ambiguous. The CDR3 contains 15 residues. V lost 5 bases and J lost 3, with 14 bases in between. CDR1 and CDR2 (germline): MDHEN, SYDVKM. CDR3 coding DNA: TGTGCCAGCAGTCCCCTCCTAGAAGGTGGAAACACCATATATTTT. It translates to CASSPLLEGGNTIYF.

The gene calls are TRBV6-1 and TRBJ2-7; D remains ambiguous. The CDR3 spans 16 residues. Germline CDR1 is MNHNS and CDR2 is SASEGT. V was trimmed by 0 bases and J by 0 bases, leaving 12 bases between them. The CDR3 DNA follows: TGTGCCAGCAGTGAAGCGTGGGGTTTGAGCTCCTACGAGCAGTACTTC. Its protein product is CASSEAWGLSSYEQYF.